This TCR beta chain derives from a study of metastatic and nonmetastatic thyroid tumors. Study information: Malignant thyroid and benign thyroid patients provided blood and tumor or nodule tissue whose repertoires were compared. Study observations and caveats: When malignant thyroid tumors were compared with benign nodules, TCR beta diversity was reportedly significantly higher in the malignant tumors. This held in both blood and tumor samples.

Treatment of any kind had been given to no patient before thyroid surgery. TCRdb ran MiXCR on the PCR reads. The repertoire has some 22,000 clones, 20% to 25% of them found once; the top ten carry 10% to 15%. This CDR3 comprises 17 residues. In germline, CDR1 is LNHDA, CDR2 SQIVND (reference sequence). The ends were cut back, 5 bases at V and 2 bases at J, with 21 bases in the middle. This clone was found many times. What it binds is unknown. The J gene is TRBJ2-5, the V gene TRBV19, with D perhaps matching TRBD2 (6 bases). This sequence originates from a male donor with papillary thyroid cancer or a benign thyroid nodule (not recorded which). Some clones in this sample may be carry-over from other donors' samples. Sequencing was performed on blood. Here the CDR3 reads CASSPGFRGILQETQYF. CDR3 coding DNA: TGTGCCAGTAGTCCGGGTTTTCGGGGGATACTGCAAGAGACCCAGTACTTC.